This entry features one TCR beta chain sequence. This clone was recorded a few times. It lacks a known antigen. No qualities accompany the bases; no much larger clone lies one base away. Different DNA sequences within this sample yield the same CDR3. Donors were healthy HIV-negative adults with no recently reported acute infections or vaccinations. All donors were Caucasian adults living in Nashville, Tennessee, USA. Magnetic negative selection was used to enrich CD4+ T cells, after which naive cells were positively selected on CD45RA and the negative fraction became the memory subset. Blood was collected by leukapheresis, and PBMCs were isolated by Ficoll-Histopaque density gradient centrifugation and then cryopreserved in liquid nitrogen vapor phase. Purity and quantity of every magnetically sorted T cell population were checked by analytical flow cytometry. Genomic DNA was isolated from every sorted fraction and measured by UV absorbance on a Nanodrop 2000c.

The entry originates in a study of shared clonotypes between healthy human individuals (TCRdb year 2020). Regarding the complete study: The cohort comprised a couple of women and a few men aged 18 to 49 years. For each donor, CD4 naive and CD4 memory were each run on three plates, CD8 naive on two plates, and CD8 memory on one plate. To estimate repertoire size and how much clonotypes are shared between individuals, the study performed deep sequencing of blood TCR repertoires from roughly five healthy adults. To increase sequencing depth and limit assay-specific biases, TCR repertoire library preparation and sequencing were carried out by different laboratories using diverse techniques. Leukapheresis yielded between about 0.85 and 10 billion PBMCs per donor. Study-wide conclusions, independent of this receptor: Sharing across four donors was observed for 5% to 6.5% of naive CD4, over 3% of naive CD8, roughly 2.4% of memory CD4, and roughly 0.4% of memory CD8 clonotypes. Clonotypes shared by all four sorted-subset donors showed higher generation probabilities than non-shared clonotypes. Based on pairwise subsampling, the degree of clonotype sharing among donors was expected to be affected by sequencing depth. Even with the large sequencing depth, rarefaction of the sorted-subset datasets indicated that sequencing was incomplete. The genetic and exposure-history diversity represented was limited by the small number of donors. Sampling was restricted to blood, and TCR repertoires in tissues likely differ from the TCR repertoires found in blood. Naive subsets generally had larger estimated clonotype richness than memory subsets did.

TCR CDR3 regions were amplified from genomic DNA by multiplex PCR using the deep immunoSEQ assay. Genomic DNA extracted from each cell subset was distributed evenly over all wells of several immunoSEQ 96-well plates, and each plate served as one replicate. For sorted subsets, each replicate PCR was loaded with around 200 ng genomic DNA, equivalent to roughly 30,000 T cell genomes. Purified libraries were quantified with a Qubit 3.0 fluorometer, sized on a Bioanalyzer 2100, and re-quantified with the KAPA Library Quantification kit. A separate single-read 150-cycle Illumina NextSeq 550 flow cell was used to sequence each immunoSEQ 96-well plate. Per the original workflow: Because only junctional sequences without quality scores were contained in the immunoSEQ output, filtering matching that applied to full-length reads could not be performed. To assign V/J genes and CDR3, sequences were annotated against IMGT germline references using PyIR, a Python wrapper for IgBLAST v1.9. Reads were removed for weak V/J assignments (E-value above 1e-6), missing CDR3, stop codons, out-of-frame junctions, or ambiguous translated residues. V3J clonotypes were defined by identical inferred V gene, J gene, and CDR3 amino acid sequence. To compute the percentage overlap between repertoires, the number of shared unique clonotypes was divided by the size of the smaller repertoire. Repertoire richness was assessed with RTK rarefaction, the Chao1 estimator, and Recon v2.1 estimates of unobserved clonotypes. Generation probabilities were computed with OLGA for all TCRbeta clonotypes obtained by the gDNA method from a few donors. The clones in this table, taken by TCRdb from immuneACCESS, are in-frame only. Not every clone is retained; where verified, under half of the shortfall comes from an unresolved V gene, and the cause of the rest is unknown. V and J calls plus clone size are reproduced from that table; the DNA served to infer D and trimming. This sample is represented by approximately 1.1 million clones; around 78% of them were singletons. Approximately 0.56% of the sample is taken by the ten largest.

The sequenced material came from memory CD4+ T cells from PBMCs. According to the study, the label for this sample's cell subset or site signals: CD45RA-negative fraction. The clonotype was recovered from a man between 18 and 35 years old in good health. Some clones in this sample may be carry-over from other donors' samples.

In nucleotide form, the sequence is TGTGCCACCAGCAGAGGGGTGGGTCAGCCCCAGCATTTT. It translates to CATSRGVGQPQHF. The receptor chain draws on TRBV15 and TRBJ1-5; the D gene cannot be named for sure. The trim is 1 base for V and 6 bases for J, with a gap of 7 bases between the germline ends. The germline V gene (reference sequence) specifies LNHNV as CDR1 and YYDKDF as CDR2. The CDR3 contains 13 residues, cysteine and phenylalanine counted. The sequence is cut down to CDR3 DNA, 39 bases in frame from base 1.